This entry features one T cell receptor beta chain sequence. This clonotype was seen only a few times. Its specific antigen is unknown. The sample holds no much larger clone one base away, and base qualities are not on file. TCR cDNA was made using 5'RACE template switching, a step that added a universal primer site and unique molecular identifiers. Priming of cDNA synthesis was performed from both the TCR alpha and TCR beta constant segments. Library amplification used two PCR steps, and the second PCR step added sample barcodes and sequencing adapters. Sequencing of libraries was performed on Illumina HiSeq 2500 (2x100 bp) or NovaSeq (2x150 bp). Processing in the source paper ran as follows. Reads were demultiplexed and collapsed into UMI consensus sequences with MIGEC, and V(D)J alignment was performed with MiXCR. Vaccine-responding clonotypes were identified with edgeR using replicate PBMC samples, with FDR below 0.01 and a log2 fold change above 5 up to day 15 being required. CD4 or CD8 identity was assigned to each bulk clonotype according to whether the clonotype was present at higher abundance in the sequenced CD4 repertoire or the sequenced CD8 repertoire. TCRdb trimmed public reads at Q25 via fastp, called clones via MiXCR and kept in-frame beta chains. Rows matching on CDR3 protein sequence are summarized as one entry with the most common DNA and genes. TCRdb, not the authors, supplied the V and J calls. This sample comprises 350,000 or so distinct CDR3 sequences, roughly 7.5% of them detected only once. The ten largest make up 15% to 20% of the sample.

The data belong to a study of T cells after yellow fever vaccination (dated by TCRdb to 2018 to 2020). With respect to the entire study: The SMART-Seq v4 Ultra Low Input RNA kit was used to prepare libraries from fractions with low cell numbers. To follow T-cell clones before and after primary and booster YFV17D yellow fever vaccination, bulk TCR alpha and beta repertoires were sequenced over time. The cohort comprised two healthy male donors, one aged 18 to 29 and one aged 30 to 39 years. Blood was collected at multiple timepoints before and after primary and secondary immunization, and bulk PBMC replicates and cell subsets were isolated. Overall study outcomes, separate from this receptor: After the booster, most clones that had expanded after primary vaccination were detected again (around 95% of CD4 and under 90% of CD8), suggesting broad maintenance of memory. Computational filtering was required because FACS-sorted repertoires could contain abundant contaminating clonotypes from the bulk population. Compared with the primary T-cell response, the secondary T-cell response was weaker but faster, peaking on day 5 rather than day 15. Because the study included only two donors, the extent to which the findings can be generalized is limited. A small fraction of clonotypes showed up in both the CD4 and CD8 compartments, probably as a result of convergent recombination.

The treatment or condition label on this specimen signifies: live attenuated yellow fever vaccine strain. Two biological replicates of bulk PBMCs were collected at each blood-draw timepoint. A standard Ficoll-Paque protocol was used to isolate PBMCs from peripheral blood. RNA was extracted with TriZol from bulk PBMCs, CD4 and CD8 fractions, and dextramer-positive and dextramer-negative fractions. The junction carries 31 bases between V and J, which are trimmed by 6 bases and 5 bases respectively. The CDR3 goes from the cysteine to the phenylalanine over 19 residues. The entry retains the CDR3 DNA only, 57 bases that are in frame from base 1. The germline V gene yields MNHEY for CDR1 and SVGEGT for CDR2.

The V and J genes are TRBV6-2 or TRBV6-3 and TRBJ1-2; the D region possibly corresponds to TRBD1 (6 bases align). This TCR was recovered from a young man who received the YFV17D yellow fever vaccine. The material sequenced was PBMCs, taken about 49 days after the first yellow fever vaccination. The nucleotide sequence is TGTGCCAGCAGCCCATACCCCGGGACAAGAAGTTCCCACTTTTATGGCTACACCTTC. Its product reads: CASSPYPGTRSSHFYGYTF.